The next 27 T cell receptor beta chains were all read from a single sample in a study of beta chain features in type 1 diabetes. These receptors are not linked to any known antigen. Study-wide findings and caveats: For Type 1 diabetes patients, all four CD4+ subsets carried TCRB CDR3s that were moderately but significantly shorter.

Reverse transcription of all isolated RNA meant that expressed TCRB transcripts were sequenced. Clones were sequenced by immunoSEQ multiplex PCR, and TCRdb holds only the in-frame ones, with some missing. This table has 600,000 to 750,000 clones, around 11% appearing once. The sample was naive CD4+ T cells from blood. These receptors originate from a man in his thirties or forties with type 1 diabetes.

The CDR3: CASSYMGVEDTQYF. The CDR3 coding sequence is TGTGCCAGCAGTTACATGGGGGTAGAAGATACGCAGTATTTT. V is TRBV6-5 and J is TRBJ2-3; perhaps D is TRBD1 or TRBD2 (5 bases each). In germline, CDR1 is MNHEY, CDR2 SVGAGI. Trimming left V 2 bases short and J 5 bases short, with 11 bases between. The length of the CDR3 is 14 residues.

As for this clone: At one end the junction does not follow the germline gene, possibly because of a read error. The CDR3 nucleotides are TGCGCCAGCAGCTCGGACTATGATTCACCCCTCCACTTT. Protein: CASSSDYDSPLHF. The chain has TRBV5-1 and TRBJ1-6; D unclear. The germline V gene has CDR1 SGHRS and CDR2 YFSETQ. The CDR3 loop spans 13 amino acids.

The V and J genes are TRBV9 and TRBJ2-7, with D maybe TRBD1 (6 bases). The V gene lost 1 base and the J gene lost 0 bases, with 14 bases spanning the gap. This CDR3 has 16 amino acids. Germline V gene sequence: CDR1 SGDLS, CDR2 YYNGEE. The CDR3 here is CASSVSGTPYSYEQYF. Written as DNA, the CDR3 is TGTGCCAGCAGCGTATCCGGGACACCTTACTCCTACGAGCAGTACTTC.

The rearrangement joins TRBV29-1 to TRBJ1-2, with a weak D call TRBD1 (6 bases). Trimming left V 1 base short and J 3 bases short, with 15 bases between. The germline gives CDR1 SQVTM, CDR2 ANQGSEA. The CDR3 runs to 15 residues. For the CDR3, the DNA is TGCAGCGTTGAAGGGCTGGACAGTGCGCACTATGGCTACACCTTC. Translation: CSVEGLDSAHYGYTF.

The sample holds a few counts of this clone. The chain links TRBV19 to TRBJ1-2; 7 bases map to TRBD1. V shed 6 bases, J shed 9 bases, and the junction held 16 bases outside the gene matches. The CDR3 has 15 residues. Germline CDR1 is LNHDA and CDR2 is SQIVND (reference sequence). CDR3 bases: TGTGCCAGTAGCACTCGAGACAGGGCGTTGGTGAGCTACACCTTC. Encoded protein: CASSTRDRALVSYTF.

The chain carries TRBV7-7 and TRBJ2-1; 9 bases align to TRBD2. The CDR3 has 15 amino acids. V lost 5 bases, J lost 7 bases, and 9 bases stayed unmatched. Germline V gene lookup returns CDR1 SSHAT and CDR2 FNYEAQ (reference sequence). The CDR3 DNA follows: TGTGCCAGCAGCCGGACTAGCGAGCAAAGGAATGAGCAGTTCTTC. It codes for CASSRTSEQRNEQFF.

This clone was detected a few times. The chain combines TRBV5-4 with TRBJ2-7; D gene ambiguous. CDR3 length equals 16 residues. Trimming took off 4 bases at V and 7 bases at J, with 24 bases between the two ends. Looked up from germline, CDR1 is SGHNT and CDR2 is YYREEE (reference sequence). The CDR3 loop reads CASSLGMVDPATEQYF. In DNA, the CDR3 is TGTGCCAGCAGCCTGGGGATGGTGGACCCAGCCACTGAGCAGTACTTC.

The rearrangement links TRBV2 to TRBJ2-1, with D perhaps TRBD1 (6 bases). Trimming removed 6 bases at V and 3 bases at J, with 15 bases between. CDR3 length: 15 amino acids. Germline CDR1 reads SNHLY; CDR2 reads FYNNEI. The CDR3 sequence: CASRDTGTLYNEQFF. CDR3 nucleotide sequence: TGTGCCAGCAGGGACACCGGGACACTCTACAATGAGCAGTTCTTC. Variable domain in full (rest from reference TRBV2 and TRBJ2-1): EPEVTQTPSHQVTQMGQEVILRCVPISNHLYFYWYRQILGQKVEFLVSFYNNEISEKSEIFDDQFSVERPDGSNFTLKIRSTKLEDSAMYFCASRDTGTLYNEQFFGPGTRLTVL.

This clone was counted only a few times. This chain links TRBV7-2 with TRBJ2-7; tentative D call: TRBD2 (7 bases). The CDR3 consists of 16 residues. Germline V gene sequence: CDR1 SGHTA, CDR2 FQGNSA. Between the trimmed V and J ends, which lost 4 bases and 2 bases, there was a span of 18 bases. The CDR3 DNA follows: TGTGCCAGCAGCTCCACACCCGGGGGGCATCCCTACGAGCAGTACTTC. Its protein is CASSSTPGGHPYEQYF. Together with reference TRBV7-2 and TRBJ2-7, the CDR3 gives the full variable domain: GAGVSQSPSNKVTEKGKDVELRCDPISGHTALYWYRQSLGQGLEFLIYFQGNSAPDKSGLPSDRFSAERTGGSVSTLTIQRTQQEDSAVYLCASSSTPGGHPYEQYFGPGTRLTVT.

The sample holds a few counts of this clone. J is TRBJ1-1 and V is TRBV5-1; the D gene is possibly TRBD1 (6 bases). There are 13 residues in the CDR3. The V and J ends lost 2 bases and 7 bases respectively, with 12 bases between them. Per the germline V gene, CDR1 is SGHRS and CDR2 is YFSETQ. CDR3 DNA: TGCGCCAGCAGCTTTGAGGGGGGAAATGAAGCTTTCTTT. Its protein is CASSFEGGNEAFF.

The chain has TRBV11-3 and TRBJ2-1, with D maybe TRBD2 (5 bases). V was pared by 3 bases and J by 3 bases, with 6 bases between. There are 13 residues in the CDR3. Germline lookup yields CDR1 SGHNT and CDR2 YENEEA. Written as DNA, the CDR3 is TGTGCCAGCAGCTTGACTAACTACAATGAGCAGTTCTTC. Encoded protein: CASSLTNYNEQFF.

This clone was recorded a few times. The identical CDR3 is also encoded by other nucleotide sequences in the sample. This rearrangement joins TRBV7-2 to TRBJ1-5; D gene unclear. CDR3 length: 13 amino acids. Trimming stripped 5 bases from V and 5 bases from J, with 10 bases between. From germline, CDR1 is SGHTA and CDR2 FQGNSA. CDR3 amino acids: CASSPGGDQPQHF. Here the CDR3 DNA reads TGTGCCAGCAGCCCAGGTGGAGATCAGCCCCAGCATTTT.

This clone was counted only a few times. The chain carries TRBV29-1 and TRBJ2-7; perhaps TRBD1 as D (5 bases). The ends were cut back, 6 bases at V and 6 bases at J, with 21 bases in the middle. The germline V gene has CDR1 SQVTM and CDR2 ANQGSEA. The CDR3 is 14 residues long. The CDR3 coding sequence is TGCAGCGTCCAGTCAGGGTCCCAAAAGGGCGAGCAGTACTTC. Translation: CSVQSGSQKGEQYF.

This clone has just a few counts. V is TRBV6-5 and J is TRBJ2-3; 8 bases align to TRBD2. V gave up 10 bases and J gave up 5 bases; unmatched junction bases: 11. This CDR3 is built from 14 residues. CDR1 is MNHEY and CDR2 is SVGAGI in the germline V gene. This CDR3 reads CATAERGPKDTQYF. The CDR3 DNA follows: TGTGCCACGGCCGAGCGGGGGCCCAAAGATACGCAGTATTTT.

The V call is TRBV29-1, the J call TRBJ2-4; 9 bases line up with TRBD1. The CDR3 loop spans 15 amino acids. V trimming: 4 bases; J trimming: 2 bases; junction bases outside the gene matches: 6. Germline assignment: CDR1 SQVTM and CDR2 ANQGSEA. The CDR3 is CSVGQGGLTKNIQYF. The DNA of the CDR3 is TGCAGCGTTGGACAGGGGGGCCTAACCAAAAACATTCAGTACTTC.

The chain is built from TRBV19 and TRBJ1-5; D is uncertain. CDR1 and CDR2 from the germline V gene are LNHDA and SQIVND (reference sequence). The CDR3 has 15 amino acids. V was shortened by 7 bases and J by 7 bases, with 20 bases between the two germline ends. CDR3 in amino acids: CASKWSGVAGQPQHF. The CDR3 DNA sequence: TGTGCCAGTAAATGGTCTGGGGTCGCGGGGCAGCCCCAGCATTTT.

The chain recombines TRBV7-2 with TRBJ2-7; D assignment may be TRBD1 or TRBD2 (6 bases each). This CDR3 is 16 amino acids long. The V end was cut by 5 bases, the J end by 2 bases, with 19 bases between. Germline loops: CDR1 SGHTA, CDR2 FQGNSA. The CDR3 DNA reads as TGTGCCAGCAGCCCGATGGGGGGCCTACCTCCCTACGAGCAGTACTTC. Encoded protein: CASSPMGGLPPYEQYF.

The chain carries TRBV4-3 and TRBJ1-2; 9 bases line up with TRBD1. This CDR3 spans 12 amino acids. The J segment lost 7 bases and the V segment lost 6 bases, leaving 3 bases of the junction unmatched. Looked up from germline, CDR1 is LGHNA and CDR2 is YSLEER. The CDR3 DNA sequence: TGCGCCAGCAGTCGACAGGGGGTTGGCTACACCTTC. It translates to CASSRQGVGYTF.

This chain's CDR3 is CAWSPGTGRDYGYTF. The CDR3 DNA reads as TGTGCCTGGAGTCCGGGGACAGGGCGAGACTATGGCTACACCTTC. The chain is built from TRBV30 and TRBJ1-2, with 9 bases matching TRBD1. From germline, CDR1 is GTSNPN and CDR2 SVGIG (reference sequence). V shed 2 bases and J 3 bases; nucleotides not matched to a gene: 7. The CDR3 totals 15 residues.

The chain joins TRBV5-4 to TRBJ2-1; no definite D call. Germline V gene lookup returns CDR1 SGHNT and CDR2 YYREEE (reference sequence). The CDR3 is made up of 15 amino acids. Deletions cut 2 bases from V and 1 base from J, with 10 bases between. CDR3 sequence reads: CASSFAQGSYNEQFF. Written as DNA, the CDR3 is TGTGCCAGCAGCTTCGCCCAAGGATCCTACAATGAGCAGTTCTTC.

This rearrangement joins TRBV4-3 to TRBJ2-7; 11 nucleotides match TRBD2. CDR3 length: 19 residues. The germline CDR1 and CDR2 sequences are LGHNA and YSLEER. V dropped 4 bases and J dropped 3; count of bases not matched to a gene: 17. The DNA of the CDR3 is TGCGCCAGCAGCCCACATAGGGCTAGCGGGGGGCGAACGGTCTACGAGCAGTACTTC. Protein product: CASSPHRASGGRTVYEQYF.

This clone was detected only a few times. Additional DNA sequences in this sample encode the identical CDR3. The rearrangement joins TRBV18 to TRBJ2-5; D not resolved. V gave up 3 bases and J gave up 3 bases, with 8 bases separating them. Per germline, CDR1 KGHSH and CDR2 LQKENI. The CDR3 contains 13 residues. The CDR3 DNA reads TGTGCCAGCTCACCCGACCTTAAAGAGACCCAGTACTTC. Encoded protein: CASSPDLKETQYF.

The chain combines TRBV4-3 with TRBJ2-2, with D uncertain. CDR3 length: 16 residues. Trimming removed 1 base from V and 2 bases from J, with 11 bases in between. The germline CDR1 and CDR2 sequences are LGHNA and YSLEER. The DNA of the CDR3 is TGCGCCAGCAGCCAAGCTGTGGGGTTTAACACCGGGGAGCTGTTTTTT. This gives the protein CASSQAVGFNTGELFF.

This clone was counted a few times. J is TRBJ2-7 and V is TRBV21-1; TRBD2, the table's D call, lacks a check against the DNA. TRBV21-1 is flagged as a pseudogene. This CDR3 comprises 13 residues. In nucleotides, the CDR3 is TGTGCCAGCAGCAACCCCTCGGGGAACGAGCAGTACTTC. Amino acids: CASSNPSGNEQYF.

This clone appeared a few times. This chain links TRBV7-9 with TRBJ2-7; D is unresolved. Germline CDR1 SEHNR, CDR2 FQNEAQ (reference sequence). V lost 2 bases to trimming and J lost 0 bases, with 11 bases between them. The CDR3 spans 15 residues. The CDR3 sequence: CASSLNSRVSYEQYF. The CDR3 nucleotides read TGTGCCAGCAGCTTAAATAGTCGGGTCTCCTACGAGCAGTACTTC.

The CDR3 here is CASTPPSGDTQYF. The CDR3 DNA is TGTGCCAGCACCCCCCCAAGCGGTGATACGCAGTATTTT. The chain carries TRBV7-2 and TRBJ2-3; TRBD2 is a possible D gene (5 bases). V lost 7 bases, J lost 6 bases, and 14 bases lay in between. Germline loops: CDR1 SGHTA, CDR2 FQGNSA. The CDR3 extends over 13 amino acids.

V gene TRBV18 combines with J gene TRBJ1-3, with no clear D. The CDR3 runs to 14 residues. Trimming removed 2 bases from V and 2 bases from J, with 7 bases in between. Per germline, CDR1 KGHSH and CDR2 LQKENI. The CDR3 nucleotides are TGTGCCAGCTCACCAACAGAGCCTGGAAACACCATATATTTT. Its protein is CASSPTEPGNTIYF.